The 9 T cell receptor beta chains presented below share a single source sample, sequenced in a study of T cell responses to AZD1222 COVID-19 vaccine. The repertoire was sequenced with immunoSEQ multiplex PCR; TCRdb's copy has only in-frame clones and lacks some. Of approximately 120,000 clones in the sample, over 90% were seen once. Sequencing was performed on peripheral blood, taken on day 0 of AZD1222 vaccination. The source is an adult in good health.

This clone was seen once. J is TRBJ1-1 and V is TRBV4-1; no clear D. CDR1 is MGHRA and CDR2 is YSYEKL in the germline V gene. This CDR3 is 14 amino acids long. V dropped 4 bases and J dropped 2 bases, with 11 bases sitting between them. The CDR3: CASSLRTVNTEAFF. CDR3 DNA sequence: TGCGCCAGCAGCCTTCGGACGGTAAACACTGAAGCTTTCTTT.

V and J are TRBV18 and TRBJ1-1; D call uncertain. CDR3 length equals 13 residues. Germline V gene lookup returns CDR1 KGHSH and CDR2 LQKENI. Trimming took 3 bases from V and 1 from J, leaving 6 bases between them. CDR3 coding DNA: TGTGCCAGCTCACCGCTTGGGAACACTGAAGCTTTCTTT. Protein: CASSPLGNTEAFF.

The chain is built from TRBV2 and TRBJ2-1; 9 nucleotides match TRBD2. The length of the CDR3 is 16 residues. CDR1 and CDR2 (germline): SNHLY, FYNNEI. The V gene end was trimmed by 4 bases and the J gene end by 6 bases; junction bases not matched to a gene: 10. The CDR3 here is CASSGPRAGGFNEQFF. CDR3 nucleotides: TGTGCCAGCAGTGGCCCCCGCGCGGGGGGGTTCAATGAGCAGTTCTTC.

V usage is TRBV12-3 or TRBV12-4 and J usage is TRBJ1-2; D is ambiguous. Trimming cost V 9 bases and J 1 base, with 9 bases left between them. The CDR3 consists of 12 residues. The CDR3 sequence is CASRSGNYGYTF. CDR3 DNA sequence: TGTGCCAGTCGTTCGGGTAACTATGGCTACACCTTC.

This clone was seen a handful of times. This chain connects TRBV5-8 to TRBJ1-4; D ambiguous. V was cut by 5 bases and J by 3 bases, with 14 bases left in between. The CDR3 runs 15 residues. Germline assignment: CDR1 SGHTS and CDR2 YDEGEE. This CDR3 reads CASRPDPDPNEKLFF. The CDR3, as DNA: TGTGCCAGCAGACCGGACCCAGACCCTAATGAAAAACTGTTTTTT.

The chain couples TRBV5-8 to TRBJ1-1; the D is unclear. Germline loops: CDR1 SGHTS, CDR2 YDEGEE. This CDR3 comprises 11 residues. V was cut by 1 base and J by 9 bases, with 7 bases left in between. The CDR3, as DNA: TGTGCCAGCAGCTTGTTCTCAAAAGCTTTCTTT. As protein: CASSLFSKAFF.

V gene TRBV5-1 combines with J gene TRBJ2-7, with 10 bases identical to TRBD2. CDR3 length equals 15 residues. The germline CDR1 and CDR2 sequences are SGHRS and YFSETQ. V shed 2 bases and J 7 bases; nucleotides not matched to a gene: 9. The CDR3 is CASSFALAGIGEQYF. The CDR3 nucleotides read TGCGCCAGCAGCTTCGCACTAGCGGGGATCGGTGAGCAGTACTTC.

CDR3: CASSRTGGQPQHF. CDR3 nucleotides: TGTGCCAGCAGCCGAACAGGGGGCCAGCCCCAGCATTTT. The rearrangement links TRBV6-1 to TRBJ1-5, with 9 bases identical to TRBD1. The CDR3 is 13 residues long. Losses at the gene ends were 6 bases for V and 7 bases for J; bases not matched to a gene: 4. Germline CDR1 reads MNHNS; CDR2 reads SASEGT.

This clone was detected once. CDR3 DNA sequence: TGTGCCAGCAGCAAGGACAGGGGAGTTGGCTACACCTTC. This codes for CASSKDRGVGYTF. The chain recombines TRBV6-5 with TRBJ1-2; 9 bases align to TRBD1. The CDR3 runs 13 residues. The V segment lost 6 bases and the J segment 7 bases; nucleotides outside the gene matches: 6. Germline CDR1 reads MNHEY; CDR2 reads SVGAGI.